This TCR beta chain appears in the sequencing data of a study of CD8+CD57+ T cells in acquired aplastic anemia. Study-wide context: Sorted CD4+ and CD8+ cell DNA averaged around 3.3 ug. The average read count for CD4+ cells in healthy donors was 9 million to 14 million.

This clonotype was detected only once. Its antigen is unidentified. The germline gives CDR1 SGHTA, CDR2 FQGNSA. The length of the CDR3 is 13 residues. The V end lost 6 bases, the J end lost 1 base, and 10 bases lay between the germline ends. Findings and limits, study-wide: In CD8+ cells, Simpson's diversity showed no significant difference between patients and controls. Patients and controls shared approximately 30 CD8+ CDR3 sequences.

For CDR3 and TCR beta VDJ profiling, genomic DNA was the template used. A single record per CDR3 protein comes from TCRdb applying MiXCR to the reads. The sample yields 100,000 to 150,000 distinct CDR3 sequences, 48% seen once. Sequenced input: sorted CD4+, CD8+, or CD8+CD57+ T cells (not recorded which) from PBMCs. The chain joins TRBV7-2 to TRBJ2-7, with no clear D. This TCR was recovered from a human donor in good health, serving as a control. This CDR3 is CASSVGRSYEQYV. CDR3 sequence (DNA): TGTGCCAGCAGTGTTGGTAGGTCCTACGAGCAGTACGTC.